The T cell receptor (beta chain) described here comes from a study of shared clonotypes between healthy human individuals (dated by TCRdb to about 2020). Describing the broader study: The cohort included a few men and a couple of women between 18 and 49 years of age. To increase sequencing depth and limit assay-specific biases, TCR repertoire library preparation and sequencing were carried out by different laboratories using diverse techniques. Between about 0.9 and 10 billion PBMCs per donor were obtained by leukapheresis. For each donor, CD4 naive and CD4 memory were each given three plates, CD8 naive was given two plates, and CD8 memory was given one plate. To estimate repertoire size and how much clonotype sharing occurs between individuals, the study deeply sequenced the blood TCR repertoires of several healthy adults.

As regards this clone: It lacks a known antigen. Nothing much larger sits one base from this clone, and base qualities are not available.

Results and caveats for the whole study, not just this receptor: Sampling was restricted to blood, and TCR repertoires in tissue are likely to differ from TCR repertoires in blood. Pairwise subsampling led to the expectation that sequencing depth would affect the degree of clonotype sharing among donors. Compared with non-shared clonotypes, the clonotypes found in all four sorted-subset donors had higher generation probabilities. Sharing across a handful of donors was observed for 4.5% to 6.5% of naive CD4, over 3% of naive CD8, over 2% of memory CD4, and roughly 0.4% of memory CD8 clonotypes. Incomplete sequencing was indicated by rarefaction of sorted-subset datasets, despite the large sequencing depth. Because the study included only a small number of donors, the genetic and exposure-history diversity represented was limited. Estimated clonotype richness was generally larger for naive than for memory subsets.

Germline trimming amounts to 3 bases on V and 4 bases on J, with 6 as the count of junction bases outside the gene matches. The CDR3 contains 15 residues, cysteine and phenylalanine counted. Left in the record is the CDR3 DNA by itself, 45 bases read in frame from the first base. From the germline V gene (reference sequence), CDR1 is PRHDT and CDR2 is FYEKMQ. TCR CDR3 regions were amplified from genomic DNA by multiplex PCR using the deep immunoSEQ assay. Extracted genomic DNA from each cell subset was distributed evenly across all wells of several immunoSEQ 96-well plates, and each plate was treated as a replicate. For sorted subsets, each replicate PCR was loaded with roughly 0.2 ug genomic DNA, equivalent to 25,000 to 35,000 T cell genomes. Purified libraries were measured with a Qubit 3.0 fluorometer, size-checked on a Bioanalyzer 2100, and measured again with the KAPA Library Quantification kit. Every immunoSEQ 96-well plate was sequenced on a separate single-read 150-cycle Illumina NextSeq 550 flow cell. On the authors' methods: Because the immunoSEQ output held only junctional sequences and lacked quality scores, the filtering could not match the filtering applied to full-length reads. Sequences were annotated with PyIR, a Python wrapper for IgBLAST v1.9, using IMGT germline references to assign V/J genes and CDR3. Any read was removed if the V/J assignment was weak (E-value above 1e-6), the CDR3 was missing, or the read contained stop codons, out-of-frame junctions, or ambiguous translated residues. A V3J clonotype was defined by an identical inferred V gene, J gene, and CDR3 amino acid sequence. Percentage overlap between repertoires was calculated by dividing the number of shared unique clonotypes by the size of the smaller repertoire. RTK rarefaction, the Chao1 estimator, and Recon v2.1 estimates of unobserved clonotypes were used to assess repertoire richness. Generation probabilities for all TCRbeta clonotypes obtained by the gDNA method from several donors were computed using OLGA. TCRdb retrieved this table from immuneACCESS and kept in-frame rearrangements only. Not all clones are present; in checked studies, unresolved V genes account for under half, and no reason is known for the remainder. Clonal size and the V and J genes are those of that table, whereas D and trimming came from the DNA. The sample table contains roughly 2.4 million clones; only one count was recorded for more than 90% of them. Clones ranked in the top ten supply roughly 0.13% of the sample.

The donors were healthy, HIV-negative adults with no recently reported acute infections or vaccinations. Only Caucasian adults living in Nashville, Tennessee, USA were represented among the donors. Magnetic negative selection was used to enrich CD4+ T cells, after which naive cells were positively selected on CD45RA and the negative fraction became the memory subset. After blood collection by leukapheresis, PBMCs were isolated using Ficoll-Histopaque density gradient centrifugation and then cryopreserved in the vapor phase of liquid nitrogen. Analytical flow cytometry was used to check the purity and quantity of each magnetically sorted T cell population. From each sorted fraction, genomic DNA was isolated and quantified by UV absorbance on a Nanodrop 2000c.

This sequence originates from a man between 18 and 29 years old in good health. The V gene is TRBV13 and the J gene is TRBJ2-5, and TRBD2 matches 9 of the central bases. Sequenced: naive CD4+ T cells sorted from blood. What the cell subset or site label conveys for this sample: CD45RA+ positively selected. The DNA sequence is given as TGTGCCAGCAGCTTGGTGGCGGGGGGGCCAGAGACCCAGTACTTC. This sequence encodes CASSLVAGGPETQYF.